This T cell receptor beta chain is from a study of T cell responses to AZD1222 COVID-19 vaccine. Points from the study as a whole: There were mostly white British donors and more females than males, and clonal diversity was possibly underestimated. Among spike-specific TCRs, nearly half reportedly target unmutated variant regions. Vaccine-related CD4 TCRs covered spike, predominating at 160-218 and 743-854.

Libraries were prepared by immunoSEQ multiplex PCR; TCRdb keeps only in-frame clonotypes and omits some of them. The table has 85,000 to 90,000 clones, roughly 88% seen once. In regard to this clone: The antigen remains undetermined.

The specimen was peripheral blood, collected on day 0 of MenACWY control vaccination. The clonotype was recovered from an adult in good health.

The CDR3 nucleotides are TGTGCCAGCAGCCGTCAATCAACGAACACCGGGGAGCTGTTTTTT. Translation gives CASSRQSTNTGELFF. The genes are TRBV5-5 and TRBJ2-2; no firm D call. Trimming removed 4 bases at V and 0 bases at J, with 10 bases between. The CDR3 covers 15 residues. Germline V gives CDR1 SGHKS, CDR2 YYEKEE (reference sequence).